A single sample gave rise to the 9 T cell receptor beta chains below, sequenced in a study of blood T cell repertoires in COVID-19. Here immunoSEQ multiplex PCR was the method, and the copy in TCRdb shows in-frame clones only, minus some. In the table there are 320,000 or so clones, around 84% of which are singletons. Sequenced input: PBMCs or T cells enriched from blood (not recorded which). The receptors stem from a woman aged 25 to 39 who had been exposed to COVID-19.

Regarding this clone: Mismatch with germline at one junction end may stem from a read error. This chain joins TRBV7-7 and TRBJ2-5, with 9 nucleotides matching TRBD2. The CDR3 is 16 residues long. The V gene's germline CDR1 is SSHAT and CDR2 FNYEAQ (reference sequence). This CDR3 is CASSLTSGPVGETQYF. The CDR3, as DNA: TGTGCTAGCAGCTTAACTAGCGGGCCGGTAGGGGAGACCCAGTACTTC.

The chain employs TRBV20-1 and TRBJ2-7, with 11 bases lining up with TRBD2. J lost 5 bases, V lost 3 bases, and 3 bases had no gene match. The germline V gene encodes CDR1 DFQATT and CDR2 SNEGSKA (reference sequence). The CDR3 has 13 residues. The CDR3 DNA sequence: TGCAGTGCTAGTAGCGGGAGGGCCCACGAGCAGTACTTC. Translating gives CSASSGRAHEQYF.

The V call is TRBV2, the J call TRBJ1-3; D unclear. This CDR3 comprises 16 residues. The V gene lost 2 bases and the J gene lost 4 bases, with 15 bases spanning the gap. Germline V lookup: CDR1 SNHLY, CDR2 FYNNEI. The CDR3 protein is CASSERGLQKGNTIYF. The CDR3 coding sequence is TGTGCCAGCAGTGAAAGAGGGCTCCAGAAGGGAAACACCATATATTTT. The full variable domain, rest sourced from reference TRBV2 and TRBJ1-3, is EPEVTQTPSHQVTQMGQEVILRCVPISNHLYFYWYRQILGQKVEFLVSFYNNEISEKSEIFDDQFSVERPDGSNFTLKIRSTKLEDSAMYFCASSERGLQKGNTIYFGEGSWLTVV.

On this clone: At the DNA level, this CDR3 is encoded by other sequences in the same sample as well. In nucleotides, the CDR3 is TGTGCCAGCAGCGTAGGTACAGGGAACACTGAAGCTTTCTTT. As protein: CASSVGTGNTEAFF. The V and J genes are TRBV9 and TRBJ1-1, with D possibly being TRBD1 (5 bases). V lost 0 bases and J lost 1, with 7 bases in between. Germline loops: CDR1 SGDLS, CDR2 YYNGEE. This CDR3 has 14 amino acids.

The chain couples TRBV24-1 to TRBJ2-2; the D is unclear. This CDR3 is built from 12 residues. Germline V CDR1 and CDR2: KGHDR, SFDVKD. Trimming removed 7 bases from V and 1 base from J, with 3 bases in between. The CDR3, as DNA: TGTGCCACCAGACAGAACACCGGGGAGCTGTTTTTT. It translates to CATRQNTGELFF.

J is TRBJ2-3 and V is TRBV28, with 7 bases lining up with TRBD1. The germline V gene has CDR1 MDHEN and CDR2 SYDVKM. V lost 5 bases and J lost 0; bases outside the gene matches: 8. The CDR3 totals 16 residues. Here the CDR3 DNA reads TGTGCCAGCAGTCCGTCGACAGGGCTGAGCACAGATACGCAGTATTTT. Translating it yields CASSPSTGLSTDTQYF.

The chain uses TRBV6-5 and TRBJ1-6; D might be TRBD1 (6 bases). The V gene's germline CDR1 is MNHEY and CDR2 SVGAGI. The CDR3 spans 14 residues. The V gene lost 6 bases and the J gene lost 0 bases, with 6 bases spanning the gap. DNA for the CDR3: TGTGCCAGCAGGGACAGCTCCTATAATTCACCCCTCCACTTT. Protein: CASRDSSYNSPLHF.

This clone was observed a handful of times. CDR3 DNA: TGTGCCAGCAGCCTCACAGGGTTTAATTCACCCCTCCACTTT. Encoded protein: CASSLTGFNSPLHF. This chain joins TRBV28 and TRBJ1-6; weak D call: TRBD1 (6 bases). The V end was cut by 6 bases, the J end by 6 bases, with 12 bases between. Germline V gene data show CDR1 as MDHEN and CDR2 as SYDVKM. CDR3 size: 14 residues.

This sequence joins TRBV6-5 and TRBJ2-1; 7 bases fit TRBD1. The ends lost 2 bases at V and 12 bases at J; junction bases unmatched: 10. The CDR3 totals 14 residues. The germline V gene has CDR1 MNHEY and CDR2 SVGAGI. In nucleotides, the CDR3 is TGTGCCAGCAGTTACGGGACAGACCTTGGAGGGCAGTTCTTC. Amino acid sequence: CASSYGTDLGGQFF.